This entry concerns a single T cell receptor (beta chain). Original analysis: Reference gene primer amplification gave nucleated cell count estimates. TCRdb's table, derived via immunoSEQ multiplex PCR, lists solely in-frame clones and lacks some. That table is the source of V, J and clone size, and D and trimming were worked out from the DNA. Of some 250,000 clones in the sample, more than 75% are singletons; the top ten hold approximately 3%. Per the germline V gene, CDR1 is MNHEY and CDR2 is SMNVEV (reference sequence). V was pared by 6 bases and J by 3 bases, with 21 bases of the junction left unmatched. The CDR3 runs to 19 residues. The data are from a study of blood T cell repertoires in COVID-19. Study-level background: COVID-19 samples, acute and convalescent, were from the United States, Italy and Spain. From T cells, B-cell-depleted T cells, or PBMCs came the material, which was cDNA or gDNA.

The specimen was peripheral blood. The sequence derives from a woman aged 25 to 39 who had recovered from COVID-19. The chain has TRBV27 and TRBJ1-2, with 8 bases lining up with TRBD1. CDR3 nucleotide sequence: TGTGCCAGCAGCCATACGCCGGGGCAGACAGGGGCGGCTGACTATGGCTACACCTTC. Translating it yields CASSHTPGQTGAADYGYTF.